This entry lists 23 T cell receptor beta chains sequenced from one sample in a study of OX40 agonist ivuxolimab in advanced cancers. This table comes from immunoSEQ multiplex PCR, and its TCRdb copy is limited to in-frame clones, with some not included. Of 60,000 to 75,000 clones in the sample, about 90% were seen once. The source was CD4+ or CD8+ T cells sorted from blood, collected in a trial of the OX40 agonist ivuxolimab. The receptors stem from an adult with an advanced solid tumor such as melanoma, head and neck, liver or kidney cancer.

The V call is TRBV7-8, the J call TRBJ2-1; D is perhaps TRBD1 or TRBD2 (5 bases each). Germline V gene data show CDR1 as SGHVS and CDR2 as FQNEAQ. The CDR3 loop spans 15 amino acids. The V gene lost 8 bases and the J gene lost 10 bases, with 24 bases spanning the gap. The CDR3 DNA is TGTGCCAGCGAAACGGGACGGATAATGAATAAGGAGCAGTTCTTC. Residues: CASETGRIMNKEQFF.

This chain uses TRBV29-1 with TRBJ2-7, with D possibly TRBD2 on 5 matching bases. The CDR3 runs to 11 residues. V shed 6 bases and J shed 6 bases, with 12 bases lying between them. From germline, CDR1 is SQVTM and CDR2 ANQGSEA. CDR3 residues: CSVSSRGEQYF. The CDR3 coding sequence is TGCAGCGTCTCCTCCCGGGGCGAGCAGTACTTC.

The chain links TRBV19 to TRBJ1-5; perhaps TRBD1 as D (5 bases). Germline CDR1 and CDR2: LNHDA and SQIVND (reference sequence). V lost 5 bases, J lost 2 bases, and 13 bases lay in between. The CDR3 has 15 residues. DNA for the CDR3: TGTGCCAGTAGTTCAACCGGGACCCGCAATCAGCCCCAGCATTTT. Encoded protein: CASSSTGTRNQPQHF.

Points on this clone: Its ends do not fully match the called genes, so a read error is possible. The chain uses TRBV7-7 and TRBJ1-1, with D uncertain. Per germline, CDR1 SSHAT and CDR2 FNYEAQ (reference sequence). The length of the CDR3 is 13 residues. The CDR3 coding sequence is TGTGCTAGCAGCTTAACAGCGAACACTGAAGCTTTCTTT. As protein: CASSLTANTEAFF.

The chain links TRBV6-5 to TRBJ1-5; D uncertain. The CDR3 contains 14 residues. From germline, CDR1 is MNHEY and CDR2 SVGAGI. Deletions cut 5 bases from V and 0 bases from J, with 8 bases between. Written as DNA, the CDR3 is TGTGCCAGCAGTCGACGGAATAGCAATCAGCCCCAGCATTTT. Translation: CASSRRNSNQPQHF.

This clone has only one observation. This sequence joins TRBV28 and TRBJ2-2, with D unresolved. From germline, CDR1 is MDHEN and CDR2 SYDVKM. Trimming left V 6 bases short and J 8 bases short, with 13 bases between. The CDR3 runs 13 residues. CDR3: CASSPRQTGELFF. The CDR3 DNA reads TGTGCCAGCAGCCCGCGGCAAACTGGGGAGCTGTTTTTT.

The rearrangement joins TRBV7-2 to TRBJ2-7; no firm D call. V lost 8 bases and J lost 6, with 14 bases in between. The CDR3 has 12 residues. CDR1 is SGHTA, CDR2 FQGNSA, per germline. CDR3 nucleotide sequence: TGTGCCAGCCTCTTCTCCGGCCGCGAGCAGTACTTC. This encodes CASLFSGREQYF. Full variable domain (rest looked up from reference TRBV7-2 and TRBJ2-7): GAGVSQSPSNKVTEKGKDVELRCDPISGHTALYWYRQSLGQGLEFLIYFQGNSAPDKSGLPSDRFSAERTGGSVSTLTIQRTQQEDSAVYLCASLFSGREQYFGPGTRLTVT.

This clone was picked up a small number of times. The chain is built from TRBV5-1 and TRBJ2-5; TRBD1 matches at 7 bases. This CDR3 has 14 amino acids. Germline assignment: CDR1 SGHRS and CDR2 YFSETQ. The V gene end was trimmed by 0 bases and the J gene end by 3 bases; junction bases not matched to a gene: 2. The CDR3 DNA is TGCGCCAGCAGCTTGGGAGGGACAGAAGAGACCCAGTACTTC. Its translation is CASSLGGTEETQYF.

The gene calls are TRBV7-3 and TRBJ2-5, with TRBD2 matching 8 bases. The V gene end was trimmed by 4 bases and the J gene end by 4 bases; junction bases not matched to a gene: 2. The CDR3 covers 13 residues. Germline V gives CDR1 SGHTA, CDR2 FQGTGA. The CDR3 nucleotides are TGTGCCAGCAGCTCACTAGCGGCAGAGACCCAGTACTTC. Residues: CASSSLAAETQYF.

The rearrangement joins TRBV11-1 to TRBJ1-1, with D tentatively TRBD1 (6 bases). The CDR3 sequence is 14 residues long. V lost 1 base and J lost 8, with 14 bases in between. CDR1 and CDR2 from the germline V gene are SGHAT and FQDESV (reference sequence). DNA of the CDR3: TGTGCCAGCAGCTTAGGCCCGGGGGCAGGGGAAGCTTTCTTT. It encodes CASSLGPGAGEAFF.

The chain uses TRBV6-5 and TRBJ2-7; D is possibly TRBD2 (5 bases). Germline V CDR1 and CDR2: MNHEY, SVGAGI. This CDR3 contains 15 residues. V lost 6 bases, J lost 0 bases, and 15 bases lay in between. The CDR3 loop is CASSISPEASYEQYF. CDR3 nucleotides: TGTGCCAGCAGCATCTCCCCGGAGGCCTCCTACGAGCAGTACTTC.

This CDR3 is CASSGVAGGTGELFF. Written as DNA, the CDR3 is TGTGCCAGCAGTGGGGTAGCGGGAGGAACCGGGGAGCTGTTTTTT. The V gene is TRBV2, the J gene TRBJ2-2, with 10 positions matching TRBD2. The CDR3 length is 15 residues. Germline assignment: CDR1 SNHLY and CDR2 FYNNEI. The V gene end was trimmed by 4 bases and the J gene end by 5 bases; junction bases not matched to a gene: 4.

The chain recombines TRBV10-1 with TRBJ1-5, with D perhaps matching TRBD1 (5 bases). Trimming shortened V by 1 base and J by 6 bases, and 22 bases separated the two germline ends. The CDR3 covers 18 residues. Germline loops: CDR1 WNHNN, CDR2 SYGVQD (reference sequence). The CDR3 coding sequence is TGCGCCAGCAGTGAGTTTTCCGCCGGGGACCACCTCTGTCAGCCCCAGCATTTT. Its translation: CASSEFSAGDHLCQPQHF.

V usage is TRBV29-1 and J usage is TRBJ1-5; 10 bases line up with TRBD1. From germline, CDR1 is SQVTM and CDR2 ANQGSEA. The length of the CDR3 is 14 residues. V shed 5 bases, J shed 6 bases, and the junction held 7 bases outside the gene matches. The chain's CDR3 is CSVSDRGRGQPQHF. The CDR3 nucleotides read TGCAGCGTTTCTGACAGGGGGCGCGGTCAGCCCCAGCATTTT.

The rearrangement uses TRBV25-1 and TRBJ2-1; D is uncertain. Germline loops: CDR1 MGHDK, CDR2 SYGVNS. This CDR3 contains 14 residues. Trimming removed 5 bases at V and 4 bases at J, with 12 bases between. The CDR3 DNA is TGTGCCAGCAGTCTGTCAAAAGCATACAATGAGCAGTTCTTC. Translating gives CASSLSKAYNEQFF.

The V call is TRBV28, the J call TRBJ2-2; the match to TRBD1 covers 8 bases. This CDR3 contains 16 residues. The trim removed 6 bases at V and 5 bases at J, leaving 11 bases unmatched. The germline gives CDR1 MDHEN, CDR2 SYDVKM. The CDR3 is CASSGPRGRLTGELFF. The DNA for the CDR3 is TGTGCCAGCAGCGGGCCCAGGGGGCGCCTAACCGGGGAGCTGTTTTTT.

The chain recombines TRBV7-2 with TRBJ2-1; TRBD1 matches 7 bases. V was pared by 1 base and J by 5 bases, with 5 bases of the junction left unmatched. The CDR3 is 15 amino acids. Germline assignment: CDR1 SGHTA and CDR2 FQGNSA. The chain's CDR3 is CASSLGQGTNNEQFF. The CDR3 nucleotides are TGTGCCAGCAGCTTAGGACAGGGTACGAACAATGAGCAGTTCTTC. Full variable domain (outside the CDR3, taken from reference TRBV7-2 and TRBJ2-1): GAGVSQSPSNKVTEKGKDVELRCDPISGHTALYWYRQSLGQGLEFLIYFQGNSAPDKSGLPSDRFSAERTGGSVSTLTIQRTQQEDSAVYLCASSLGQGTNNEQFFGPGTRLTVL.

CDR3 coding DNA: TGTGCCAGCAGCCAAAGACAGGGAGGCGACACCGGGGAGCTGTTTTTT. Its translation: CASSQRQGGDTGELFF. The chain combines TRBV14 with TRBJ2-2; D possibly corresponds to TRBD1 (7 bases). Germline V lookup: CDR1 SGHDN, CDR2 FVKESK. The CDR3 sequence is 16 residues long. V lost 2 bases and J 3 bases, leaving 13 bases between the germline ends.

This chain links TRBV11-2 with TRBJ1-3; D is uncertain. Germline V lookup: CDR1 SGHAT, CDR2 FQNNGV. This CDR3 contains 16 residues. Trimming pared 5 bases from V and 0 bases from J, leaving 14 bases between. The CDR3: CASSPAWVSSGNTIYF. The CDR3 DNA reads as TGTGCCAGCAGCCCTGCTTGGGTGAGCTCTGGAAACACCATATATTTT.

This clone was seen only once. The CDR3 DNA sequence: TGTGCCAGCAGTCCACGGGGCGACGGTTTGCTTGTTGAAAAACTGTTTTTT. Translated: CASSPRGDGLLVEKLFF. The chain has TRBV27 and TRBJ1-4, with TRBD1 as a possible D gene (5 bases). V lost 5 bases and J 7 bases, leaving 23 bases between the germline ends. The CDR3 sequence is 17 residues long. Germline lookup yields CDR1 MNHEY and CDR2 SMNVEV (reference sequence). The variable domain in full, completed from reference TRBV27 and TRBJ1-4, reads EAQVTQNPRYLITVTGKKLTVTCSQNMNHEYMSWYRQDPGLGLRQIYYSMNVEVTDKGDVPEGYKVSRKEKRNFPLILESPSPNQTSLYFCASSPRGDGLLVEKLFFGSGTQLSVL.

DNA for the CDR3: TGCGCCAGCACGGGGAACCTCCTCATCGGGGAGCTGTTTTTT. Protein product: CASTGNLLIGELFF. The rearrangement uses TRBV5-1 and TRBJ2-2; weak D call: TRBD2 (5 bases). Germline CDR1 and CDR2: SGHRS and YFSETQ. V lost 6 bases and J 7 bases, leaving 16 bases between the germline ends. The CDR3 loop spans 14 amino acids. Together with reference TRBV5-1 and TRBJ2-2, the CDR3 gives the full variable domain: KAGVTQTPRYLIKTRGQQVTLSCSPISGHRSVSWYQQTPGQGLQFLFEYFSETQRNKGNFPGRFSGRQFSNSRSEMNVSTLELGDSALYLCASTGNLLIGELFFGEGSRLTVL.

This CDR3 is CASTTLPGEANVLTF. The CDR3 DNA follows: TGTGCCAGCACGACACTTCCTGGGGAGGCCAACGTCCTGACTTTC. V and J are TRBV27 and TRBJ2-6; D is unresolved. Trimming pared 7 bases from V and 6 bases from J, leaving 16 bases between. Germline CDR1 is MNHEY and CDR2 is SMNVEV (reference sequence). The CDR3 runs 15 residues.

This clone was counted once. The chain joins TRBV11-3 to TRBJ1-1, with D possibly being TRBD1 (5 bases). This CDR3 contains 14 residues. CDR1 SGHNT and CDR2 YENEEA come from the germline V gene. V lost 8 bases, J lost 5 bases, and 18 bases lay in between. Here the CDR3 DNA reads TGTGCCAGCGTACCGGGGGTGGAGGGGACTGAAGCTTTCTTT. Its protein product is CASVPGVEGTEAFF.